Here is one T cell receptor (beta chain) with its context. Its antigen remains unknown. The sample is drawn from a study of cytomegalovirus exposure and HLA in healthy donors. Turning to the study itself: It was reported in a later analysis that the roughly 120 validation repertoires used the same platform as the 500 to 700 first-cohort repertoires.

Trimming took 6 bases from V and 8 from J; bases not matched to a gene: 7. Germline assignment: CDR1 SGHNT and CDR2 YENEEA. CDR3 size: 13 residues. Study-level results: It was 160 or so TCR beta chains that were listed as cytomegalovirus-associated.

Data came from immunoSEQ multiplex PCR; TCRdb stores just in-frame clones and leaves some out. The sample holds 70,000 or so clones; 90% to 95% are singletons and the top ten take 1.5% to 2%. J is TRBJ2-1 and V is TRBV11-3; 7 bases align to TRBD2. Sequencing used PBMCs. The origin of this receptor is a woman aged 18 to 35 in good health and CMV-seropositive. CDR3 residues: CASRERGGHEQFF. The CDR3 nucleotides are TGTGCCAGCAGGGAGCGGGGTGGCCATGAGCAGTTCTTC. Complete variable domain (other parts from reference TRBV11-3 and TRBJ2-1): EAGVVQSPRYKIIEKKQPVAFWCNPISGHNTLYWYLQNLGQGPELLIRYENEEAVDDSQLPKDRFSAERLKGVDSTLKIQPAELGDSAVYLCASRERGGHEQFFGPGTRLTVL.